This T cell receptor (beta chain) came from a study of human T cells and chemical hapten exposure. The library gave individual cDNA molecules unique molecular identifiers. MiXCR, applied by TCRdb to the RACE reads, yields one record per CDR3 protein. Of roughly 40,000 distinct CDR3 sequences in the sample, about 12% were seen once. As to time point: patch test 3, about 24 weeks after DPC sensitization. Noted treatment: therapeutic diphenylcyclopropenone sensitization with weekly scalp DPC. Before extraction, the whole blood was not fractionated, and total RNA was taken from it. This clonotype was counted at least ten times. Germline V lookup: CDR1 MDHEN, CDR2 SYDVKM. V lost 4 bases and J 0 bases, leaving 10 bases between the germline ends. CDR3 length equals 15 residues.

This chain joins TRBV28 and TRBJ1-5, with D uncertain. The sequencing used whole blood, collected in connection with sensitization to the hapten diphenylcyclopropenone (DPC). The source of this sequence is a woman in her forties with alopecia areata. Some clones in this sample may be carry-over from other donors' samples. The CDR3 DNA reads TGTGCCAGCAGTTCCCGGAAAAATAGCAATCAGCCCCAGCATTTT. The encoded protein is CASSSRKNSNQPQHF.